This TCR beta chain was recovered during a study of CD8+CD57+ T cells in acquired aplastic anemia. Overall study findings and caveats: The number of CD8+ CDR3 sequences shared by patients and controls was 25 to 35.

Patients selected for sequencing had displayed CD8+CD57+ cell expansion by flow cytometry. Severe acquired aplastic anemia affected all patients. For this clonotype: As yet, its antigen is unknown.

The study profiled TCR beta VDJ and CDR3 using genomic DNA as template. In TCRdb, the reads were re-called with MiXCR into one record per CDR3 protein. The data show about half a million distinct CDR3 sequences, more than 25% seen once. Material: sorted CD4+, CD8+, or CD8+CD57+ T cells (not recorded which) from PBMCs. The TCR comes from a human donor with aplastic anemia.

The CDR3 sequence: CASSQGRGGSYEQYF. CDR3 nucleotide sequence: TGCGCCAGCAGCCAAGGGAGGGGGGGTAGCTACGAGCAGTACTTC. This chain connects TRBV4-1 to TRBJ2-7; a weak D match, TRBD2 (7 bases). Germline V lookup: CDR1 MGHRA, CDR2 YSYEKL. V lost 1 base and J lost 3, with 13 bases in between. This CDR3 has 15 amino acids.